This is a list of T cell receptor beta chains from one sample in a study of control samples from healthy donors and cancer patients. Assay: immunoSEQ multiplex PCR; the TCRdb copy retains only in-frame clones and omits some. The data hold around 120,000 clones, with 80% to 90% observed a single time. The sample consisted of PBMCs. Source of these receptors: a woman aged 45-65 years with colorectal cancer. Both conserved end residues are part of each CDR3. D genes are given only for firm matches. A row's size may be missing; if present it is once, few, many or a size class.

abundance: -
d_gene: TRBD1
len: 15
v_gene: TRBV20-1
j_gene: TRBJ1-6
CDR3nt: TGCAGTGCTAGTCCCGGGACAGGGACGAAGTCACCCCTCCACTTT
CDR3aa: CSASPGTGTKSPLHF

abundance: -
d_gene: -
len: 13
v_gene: TRBV20-1
j_gene: TRBJ1-4
CDR3nt: TGCAGTGCTAGTTTACCACTTAATGAAAAACTGTTTTTT
CDR3aa: CSASLPLNEKLFF

abundance: -
d_gene: -
len: 15
v_gene: TRBV7-7
j_gene: TRBJ2-1
CDR3nt: TGTGCCAGCAGCGCCCGACTTGGCGCTGACAATGAGCAGTTCTTC
CDR3aa: CASSARLGADNEQFF

abundance: -
d_gene: -
len: 14
v_gene: TRBV6-5
j_gene: TRBJ1-5
CDR3nt: TGTGCCAGCAGAGAGAACACCGAGGGCCAGCCCCAGCATTTT
CDR3aa: CASRENTEGQPQHF

abundance: -
d_gene: TRBD1
len: 17
v_gene: TRBV9
j_gene: TRBJ2-7
CDR3nt: TGTGCCAGCAGCGTCCTTCAGCCTCGGGACAGGGGGAACGAGCAGTACTTC
CDR3aa: CASSVLQPRDRGNEQYF

abundance: once
d_gene: -
len: 16
v_gene: TRBV5-1
j_gene: TRBJ2-1
CDR3nt: TGCGCCAGCAGCTTCCCAACGCCGGACCCAGACAATGAACAGTTCTTC
CDR3aa: CASSFPTPDPDNEQFF

abundance: once
d_gene: TRBD1
len: 12
v_gene: TRBV27
j_gene: TRBJ2-7
CDR3nt: TGTGCCAGCAGTGGACAGGGGTACGAGCAGTACTTC
CDR3aa: CASSGQGYEQYF

abundance: -
d_gene: -
len: 13
v_gene: TRBV9
j_gene: TRBJ2-5
CDR3nt: TGTGCCAGCAGCGTAAATGGGGCAGAGACCCAGTACTTC
CDR3aa: CASSVNGAETQYF

abundance: -
d_gene: -
len: 12
v_gene: TRBV3-1/TRBV3-2
j_gene: TRBJ1-2
CDR3nt: TGTGCCAGCAGCCAACTCAACTATGGCTACACCTTC
CDR3aa: CASSQLNYGYTF

abundance: -
d_gene: -
len: 14
v_gene: TRBV6-1
j_gene: TRBJ2-7
CDR3nt: TGTGCCAGCAGTGAAGTACAGCGGAGCTACGAGCAGTACTTC
CDR3aa: CASSEVQRSYEQYF

abundance: -
d_gene: -
len: 15
v_gene: TRBV6-6
j_gene: TRBJ2-3
CDR3nt: TGTGCCAGCACCTGGGGGCTAAGGGATACAGATACGCAGTATTTT
CDR3aa: CASTWGLRDTDTQYF

abundance: few
d_gene: -
len: 14
v_gene: TRBV5-4
j_gene: TRBJ1-2
CDR3nt: TGTGCCAGCAGCCTGGAATCGGGGTCTAATGGCTACACCTTC
CDR3aa: CASSLESGSNGYTF

abundance: -
d_gene: -
len: 11
v_gene: TRBV30
j_gene: TRBJ2-5
CDR3nt: TGTGCCTGGAGTTCAACGGAGACCCAGTACTTC
CDR3aa: CAWSSTETQYF

abundance: -
d_gene: TRBD1
len: 16
v_gene: TRBV9
j_gene: TRBJ2-3
CDR3nt: TGTGCCAGCAGCGTTTTGGACAGGCCCGCAGCAGATACGCAGTATTTT
CDR3aa: CASSVLDRPAADTQYF

abundance: -
d_gene: TRBD1
len: 16
v_gene: TRBV5-1
j_gene: TRBJ2-3
CDR3nt: TGCGCCACCCGGACAGGGGAAAGGGGTAGGGAAGATACGCAGTATTTT
CDR3aa: CATRTGERGREDTQYF

abundance: -
d_gene: -
len: 17
v_gene: TRBV10-3
j_gene: TRBJ2-2
CDR3nt: TGTGCCATCAGTGAGTCAGGCGGGGGCCGGAACACCGGGGAGCTGTTTTTT
CDR3aa: CAISESGGGRNTGELFF

abundance: -
d_gene: -
len: 15
v_gene: TRBV3-1/TRBV3-2
j_gene: TRBJ2-3
CDR3nt: TGTGCCAGCAGCTACAGGGAAACTGGGGGCGGTACGCAGTATTTT
CDR3aa: CASSYRETGGGTQYF

abundance: -
d_gene: TRBD2
len: 16
v_gene: TRBV4-1
j_gene: TRBJ2-7
CDR3nt: TGCGCCAGCAGCCAAGCCAGGCTAGCGGGACCCTACGAGCAGTACTTC
CDR3aa: CASSQARLAGPYEQYF

abundance: -
d_gene: -
len: 12
v_gene: TRBV27
j_gene: TRBJ2-1
CDR3nt: TGTGCCAGCAGTCCCCCTTCGGTTGAGCAGTTCTTC
CDR3aa: CASSPPSVEQFF

abundance: -
d_gene: -
len: 16
v_gene: TRBV7-8
j_gene: TRBJ1-4
CDR3nt: TGTGCCAGCAGCTTGACCGCCGGGACCGGAGGTGAAAAACTGTTTTTT
CDR3aa: CASSLTAGTGGEKLFF

abundance: -
d_gene: -
len: 15
v_gene: TRBV7-9
j_gene: TRBJ2-5
CDR3nt: TGTGCCAGCAGCTTAAACTCAGGGCCCCAAGAGACCCAGTACTTC
CDR3aa: CASSLNSGPQETQYF

abundance: few
d_gene: -
len: 13
v_gene: TRBV9
j_gene: TRBJ1-1
CDR3nt: TGTGCCAGCAGCGGTACAGGGTTTACTGAAGCTTTCTTT
CDR3aa: CASSGTGFTEAFF

abundance: -
d_gene: TRBD2
len: 14
v_gene: TRBV3-1/TRBV3-2
j_gene: TRBJ2-7
CDR3nt: TGTGCCAGCAGCCAGCGGGAGGGTTCGGGGGAGCAGTACTTC
CDR3aa: CASSQREGSGEQYF

abundance: -
d_gene: -
len: 11
v_gene: TRBV29-1
j_gene: TRBJ2-1
CDR3nt: TGCAGCGGTATCACATACAATGAGCAGTTCTTC
CDR3aa: CSGITYNEQFF

abundance: -
d_gene: TRBD2
len: 16
v_gene: TRBV27
j_gene: TRBJ2-3
CDR3nt: TGTGCCAGCAGCCCCGGGGGGGGTAGAGTAACAGATACGCAGTATTTT
CDR3aa: CASSPGGGRVTDTQYF

abundance: -
d_gene: -
len: 14
v_gene: TRBV15
j_gene: TRBJ1-4
CDR3nt: TGTGCCACCAGCAGAGTACAGGCAGATGAAAAACTGTTTTTT
CDR3aa: CATSRVQADEKLFF

abundance: -
d_gene: TRBD1
len: 14
v_gene: TRBV19
j_gene: TRBJ2-2
CDR3nt: TGTGCCACTTCACAGGGGGTCGGCACCGGGGAGCTGTTTTTT
CDR3aa: CATSQGVGTGELFF

abundance: -
d_gene: -
len: 14
v_gene: TRBV28
j_gene: TRBJ2-5
CDR3nt: TGTGCCAGCAGTAGACGCAACGGGGAAGAGACCCAGTACTTC
CDR3aa: CASSRRNGEETQYF

abundance: few
d_gene: TRBD1
len: 16
v_gene: TRBV18
j_gene: TRBJ1-2
CDR3nt: TGTGCCAGCTCACCACAAACAGGGGGCCTAAACTATGGCTACACCTTC
CDR3aa: CASSPQTGGLNYGYTF

abundance: -
d_gene: -
len: 12
v_gene: TRBV27
j_gene: TRBJ1-1
CDR3nt: TGTGCCAGCAGTCCAACAGGGTTGGAAGCTTTCTTT
CDR3aa: CASSPTGLEAFF

abundance: -
d_gene: TRBD2
len: 14
v_gene: TRBV19
j_gene: TRBJ2-7
CDR3nt: TGTGCCAGTACCCCGGCGGGAGTCCCCTACGAGCAGTACTTC
CDR3aa: CASTPAGVPYEQYF

abundance: few
d_gene: -
len: 12
v_gene: TRBV19
j_gene: TRBJ2-5
CDR3nt: TGTGCCAGTAGTCGGGTACCAGAGACCCAGTACTTC
CDR3aa: CASSRVPETQYF

abundance: -
d_gene: -
len: 12
v_gene: TRBV11-2
j_gene: TRBJ1-4
CDR3nt: TGTGCCAGCAGCTCGGTTGATGAAAAACTGTTTTTT
CDR3aa: CASSSVDEKLFF

abundance: -
d_gene: -
len: 14
v_gene: TRBV11-2
j_gene: TRBJ2-5
CDR3nt: TGTGCCAGCAGCTTAAGGGGAGCTGGAGAGACCCAGTACTTC
CDR3aa: CASSLRGAGETQYF

abundance: -
d_gene: -
len: 14
v_gene: TRBV2
j_gene: TRBJ2-3
CDR3nt: TGTGCCAGCACCCCGCGGGGTCGAAGGGATACGCAGTATTTT
CDR3aa: CASTPRGRRDTQYF

abundance: -
d_gene: -
len: 16
v_gene: TRBV30
j_gene: TRBJ1-1
CDR3nt: TGTGCCTGGAGTGAACGAGGACCAGGGGTCAACACTGAAGCTTTCTTT
CDR3aa: CAWSERGPGVNTEAFF

abundance: -
d_gene: -
len: 11
v_gene: TRBV2
j_gene: TRBJ2-7
CDR3nt: TGTGCCAGCAGTGAACGGACGCAGCAGTACTTC
CDR3aa: CASSERTQQYF

abundance: -
d_gene: TRBD2
len: 17
v_gene: TRBV18
j_gene: TRBJ2-5
CDR3nt: TGTGCCAGCTCACCAACTATAAGCGGGAGGACCCAAGAGACCCAGTACTTC
CDR3aa: CASSPTISGRTQETQYF

abundance: -
d_gene: -
len: 14
v_gene: TRBV21-1
j_gene: TRBJ2-4
CDR3nt: TGTGCCAGTTCGGGACAGGCAAGAAAAAACATTCAGTACTTC
CDR3aa: CASSGQARKNIQYF

abundance: -
d_gene: -
len: 13
v_gene: TRBV27
j_gene: TRBJ2-7
CDR3nt: TGTGCCAGCAGTTTGGCAGGGACCTACGAGCAGTACTTC
CDR3aa: CASSLAGTYEQYF

abundance: -
d_gene: -
len: 16
v_gene: TRBV5-5
j_gene: TRBJ2-2
CDR3nt: TGTGCCAGCAGCTTGGGCCCGACCTTGGACACCGGGGAGCTGTTTTTT
CDR3aa: CASSLGPTLDTGELFF

abundance: -
d_gene: -
len: 15
v_gene: TRBV10-1
j_gene: TRBJ2-2
CDR3nt: TGCGCCAGCAGTGAACAGGGTGTTGGAGTCGGGGAGCTGTTTTTT
CDR3aa: CASSEQGVGVGELFF

abundance: once
d_gene: -
len: 15
v_gene: TRBV9
j_gene: TRBJ1-1
CDR3nt: TGTGCCAGCAGCGTAGGTCCAGATCTGAACACTGAAGCTTTCTTT
CDR3aa: CASSVGPDLNTEAFF

abundance: -
d_gene: -
len: 12
v_gene: TRBV6-1
j_gene: TRBJ2-5
CDR3nt: TGTGCCAGCAGTGAAAGTTGGGAGACCCAGTACTTC
CDR3aa: CASSESWETQYF

abundance: -
d_gene: -
len: 14
v_gene: TRBV30
j_gene: TRBJ1-6
CDR3nt: TGTGCCTGGAGAACCGGGCCATATAATTCACCCCTCCACTTT
CDR3aa: CAWRTGPYNSPLHF

abundance: -
d_gene: -
len: 15
v_gene: TRBV3-1/TRBV3-2
j_gene: TRBJ2-7
CDR3nt: TGTGCCAGCAGCCCAGCCGGGGAGTTGGGCTACGAGCAGTACTTC
CDR3aa: CASSPAGELGYEQYF

abundance: -
d_gene: TRBD1
len: 16
v_gene: TRBV28
j_gene: TRBJ1-4
CDR3nt: TGTGCCAGCAGTTATGCAAACGGACAGGGACGGAGCGATGGGTTTTTT
CDR3aa: CASSYANGQGRSDGFF

abundance: -
d_gene: TRBD1
len: 14
v_gene: TRBV7-3
j_gene: TRBJ2-3
CDR3nt: TGTGCCAGCAGTCGGGACAGTCTCACAGATACGCAGTATTTT
CDR3aa: CASSRDSLTDTQYF

abundance: -
d_gene: -
len: 14
v_gene: TRBV5-1
j_gene: TRBJ2-3
CDR3nt: TGCGCCAGCTCACCCTGGGGTGACACAGATACGCAGTATTTT
CDR3aa: CASSPWGDTDTQYF

abundance: few
d_gene: TRBD1
len: 15
v_gene: TRBV2
j_gene: TRBJ1-2
CDR3nt: TGTGCCAGCAATCGGCGACAGGGGAATTCCCATGGCTACACCTTC
CDR3aa: CASNRRQGNSHGYTF

abundance: -
d_gene: -
len: 14
v_gene: TRBV7-2
j_gene: TRBJ2-2
CDR3nt: TGTGCCAGCAGCTTAGATGGGAACACCGGGGAGCTGTTTTTT
CDR3aa: CASSLDGNTGELFF

abundance: -
d_gene: TRBD1
len: 14
v_gene: TRBV12-5
j_gene: TRBJ2-3
CDR3nt: TGTGCTAGTGGTTCTCGGACAGGCGCAGATACGCAGTATTTT
CDR3aa: CASGSRTGADTQYF

abundance: many
d_gene: -
len: 14
v_gene: TRBV7-9
j_gene: TRBJ2-7
CDR3nt: TGTGCCAGCAGCACGCGCTTGGGGTCAGGCGAGCAGTACTTC
CDR3aa: CASSTRLGSGEQYF

abundance: -
d_gene: -
len: 14
v_gene: TRBV2
j_gene: TRBJ2-2
CDR3nt: TGTGCCAGCAGCCCTCTTAGTTCCACCGGGGAGCTGTTTTTT
CDR3aa: CASSPLSSTGELFF

abundance: -
d_gene: -
len: 14
v_gene: TRBV7-3
j_gene: TRBJ1-1
CDR3nt: TGTGCCAGCAGCTTAGGGGCCATGAACACTGAAGCTTTCTTT
CDR3aa: CASSLGAMNTEAFF